This T cell receptor (beta chain) was sequenced during a study of vaccination and CD4 T cells after COVID-19. The CDR3 covers 15 residues. Germline CDR1 and CDR2: MNHEY and SVGAGI. The ends were cut back, 1 base at V and 3 bases at J, with 12 bases in the middle. Specified treatment: roughly 11-day PBMC culture with coronavirus spike peptide pools or control peptides (ViraFEST assay). As for this clonotype: What it binds is not known.

Once obtained from cultured CD4+ T cells, the DNA was sequenced using the Oncomine TCR Beta short-read assay. TCRdb ran MiXCR on the PCR reads and lists one entry per CDR3 protein. The sample includes approximately 22,000 distinct CDR3 sequences, around 62% of them seen just once. The TCR comes from a human donor who had recovered from COVID-19. The sample consisted of CD4+ T cells from blood, cultured in vitro. V is TRBV6-5 and J is TRBJ2-5; D perhaps matches TRBD2 (6 bases). CDR3 loop: CASSYFTGGEETQYF. DNA for the CDR3: TGTGCCAGCAGTTACTTCACGGGCGGGGAAGAGACCCAGTACTTC.